This T cell receptor (beta chain) was captured by sequencing in a study of PD-1 blockade in mismatch repair-deficient tumors. At the level of the study: Patients had approximately 11 mismatch repair-deficient cancer types, all previously treated and progressing. Study-level points and caveats: Rapid post-treatment expansion, then contraction, generally preceding radiologic response, marked tumor-resident clones.

Looked up from germline, CDR1 is SGHNT and CDR2 is YYREEE (reference sequence). The CDR3 contains 13 residues. V dropped 0 bases and J dropped 3 bases, with 4 bases sitting between them. Mismatch repair deficiency was confirmed in all patients, by PCR or immunohistochemistry. Remarks on this clone: The antigen remains undetermined.

The table came from immunoSEQ multiplex PCR; TCRdb's copy has only in-frame clones and leaves some out. The sample carries around 110,000 clones, over 60% recorded once. The sequencing used peripheral blood, collected just over 59 weeks after starting pembrolizumab. The receptor was isolated from an adult with mismatch repair-deficient cancer. The chain links TRBV5-4 to TRBJ1-5, with D unresolved. This chain's CDR3 is CASSLGINQPQHF. CDR3 nucleotide sequence: TGTGCCAGCAGCTTGGGGATCAATCAGCCCCAGCATTTT.